The table lists the clone carrying this T cell receptor beta chain with a count of one. Method: immunoSEQ multiplex PCR; TCRdb's copy keeps in-frame clones and lacks some. The sample yields roughly 68,000 clones, approximately 93% seen once. This sample was included in a study of technical replicates of blood from four donors. Germline lookup yields CDR1 SGHTA and CDR2 FQGNSA. Trimming pared 1 base from V and 7 bases from J, leaving 7 bases between. The CDR3 is 12 residues long. This chain connects TRBV7-2 to TRBJ1-2; TRBD1 might be the D (6 bases). The sequence was collected from a human donor in good health. Some clones in this sample may be carry-over from other donors' samples. Sequencing was carried out using PBMCs. This CDR3 is CASSLDRVGYTF. The CDR3 DNA follows: TGTGCCAGCAGCTTAGACAGGGTTGGCTACACCTTC. The full variable domain, completed using reference TRBV7-2 and TRBJ1-2, is GAGVSQSPSNKVTEKGKDVELRCDPISGHTALYWYRQSLGQGLEFLIYFQGNSAPDKSGLPSDRFSAERTGGSVSTLTIQRTQQEDSAVYLCASSLDRVGYTFGSGTRLTVV.